A selection of T cell receptor beta chains follows, all from one sample in a study of blood T cell repertoires in COVID-19. The method was immunoSEQ multiplex PCR; TCRdb's version includes in-frame clones alone and lacks a portion of them. The table lists roughly 400,000 clones, around 87% of them singletons. The sample comprised peripheral blood. These TCRs come from a woman in her sixties with COVID-19, enrolled during active disease. CDR3s include the opening cysteine and the closing phenylalanine or tryptophan. D genes are given only for firm matches. Clone size is given for some rows only: seen once, a few or many times, or a class if the clone is expanded.

>TRBV7-6|TRBD1|TRBJ2-5|-
TGTGCCAGCAGCTTTGGACAGGGGGCGTCGCAGACCCAGTACTTC
CASSFGQGASQTQYF
>TRBV12-3/TRBV12-4|-|TRBJ2-2|-
TGTGCCAGCTGGGCGAGCTACACCGGGGAGCTGTTTTTT
CASWASYTGELFF
>TRBV5-1|TRBD2|TRBJ2-2|-
TGCGCCAGCAGCTCCACAGCGGGGGGGCCAAACACCGGGGAGCTGTTTTTT
CASSSTAGGPNTGELFF
>TRBV5-1|TRBD1|TRBJ2-7|-
TGCGCCAGCAGCTCCGGACAGGGGGCGGCTTACGAGCAGTACTTC
CASSSGQGAAYEQYF
>TRBV3-1/TRBV3-2|TRBD1|TRBJ2-5|-
TGTGCCAGCAGCCGCCTCACCGGGACAGTGGGGGAGACCCAGTACTTC
CASSRLTGTVGETQYF
>TRBV30|TRBD2|TRBJ2-5|-
TGTGCCGGTGTACCTAGCGGGTTACAAGAGACCCAGTACTTC
CAGVPSGLQETQYF
>TRBV5-1|-|TRBJ1-6|-
TGCGCCAGCGCCCGTGTGGGGGCCGGGACAAACTCCTATAATTCACCCCTCCACTTT
CASARVGAGTNSYNSPLHF
>TRBV7-9|TRBD1|TRBJ1-6|-
TGTGCCAGCAGCGAAGGGGGACAGTATAATTCACCCCTCCACTTT
CASSEGGQYNSPLHF
>TRBV5-1|TRBD1|TRBJ1-5|-
TGCGCCAGCAGCTTGGGACAGGGGGGACAGCCCCAGCATTTT
CASSLGQGGQPQHF
>TRBV14|TRBD2|TRBJ2-1|-
TGTGCCAGCAGCCAAGCTAGCGGGGGATCCGTAGGGTTCTTC
CASSQASGGSVGFF
>TRBV28|-|TRBJ1-2|few
TGTGCCAGCACCACAGACCAGGGTTTATATGGCTACACCTTC
CASTTDQGLYGYTF
>TRBV7-3|TRBD2|TRBJ2-5|-
TGTGCCAGCAGCCCATGGGGGACTATAGAAGAGACCCAGTACTTC
CASSPWGTIEETQYF
>TRBV7-9|TRBD1|TRBJ1-2|-
TGTGCCAGCAGCCCTCTCGACAGGGGGCCTAGAGGCTACACCTTC
CASSPLDRGPRGYTF
>TRBV5-1|-|TRBJ2-7|-
TGCGCCAGCAGCTACACGGGAACCGAGCAGTACTTC
CASSYTGTEQYF
>TRBV4-1|-|TRBJ1-1|-
TGCGCCAGCAGCCAGCCAGGAAGGAAGAACACTGAAGCTTTCTTT
CASSQPGRKNTEAFF
>TRBV30|TRBD1|TRBJ1-5|-
TGTGCCTGGAGTCGTAGGTACAGGGGTAGGGGTCAGCCCCAGCATTTT
CAWSRRYRGRGQPQHF
>TRBV20-1|-|TRBJ1-6|-
TGCAGTGCTAGTCGAGGGGGGGGCTCCTATAATTCACCCCTCCACTTT
CSASRGGGSYNSPLHF
>TRBV3-1/TRBV3-2|-|TRBJ1-1|-
TGTGCCAGCACCCGACGGGGGGCGTTGGATGAAGCTTTCTTT
CASTRRGALDEAFF
>TRBV6-4|-|TRBJ2-2|-
TGTGCCAGCAGTGACGCACTCATCTCGAGGAGTGGCGGGGAGCTGTTTTTT
CASSDALISRSGGELFF
>TRBV9|-|TRBJ1-4|-
TGTGCCAGCAGCTCTCAACCAGCAACTAATGAAAAACTGTTTTTT
CASSSQPATNEKLFF
>TRBV6-5|TRBD2|TRBJ2-3|-
TGTGCCACCGCGTCTAGCGGGGGACGAGCAGATACGCAGTATTTT
CATASSGGRADTQYF
>TRBV5-1|-|TRBJ1-6|few
TGCGCCAGCAGCACAAGCACAGGGAATTCCCTCCACTTT
CASSTSTGNSLHF
>TRBV19|-|TRBJ2-6|-
TGTGCCAGTAGGGAGAGTGGGGCCAACGTCCTGACTTTC
CASRESGANVLTF
>TRBV14|-|TRBJ2-7|-
TGTGCCAGCAGCCAACAGGGTCTCGGCGAGCAGTACTTC
CASSQQGLGEQYF
>TRBV24-1|-|TRBJ2-2|-
TGTGCCACCTCCGGCGGGACTAACACCGGGGAGCTGTTTTTT
CATSGGTNTGELFF
>TRBV9|-|TRBJ2-5|once
TGTGCCAGCAGCTCCAGGGAGGGGGAAGGGGAGACCCAGTACTTC
CASSSREGEGETQYF
>TRBV5-1|TRBD1|TRBJ1-4|-
TGCGCCAGCAGCTTTACAGGGGCTCGGAATGAAAAACTGTTTTTT
CASSFTGARNEKLFF
>TRBV7-6|-|TRBJ2-7|few
TGTGCCAGCAGCTTATTAGGGGGGGTCTTCTACGAGCAGTACTTC
CASSLLGGVFYEQYF
>TRBV6-5|-|TRBJ1-2|-
TGTGCCAGCAAGTCACCACTGAGTCCTGGTGGCTACACCTTC
CASKSPLSPGGYTF
>TRBV5-6|-|TRBJ1-5|-
TGTGCCAGCAGCTTAGGTCCCGGGGGCAATCAGCCCCAGCATTTT
CASSLGPGGNQPQHF
>TRBV9|-|TRBJ2-1|once
TGTGCCAGCAGCGTAGGTCAGGGGAACAATGAGCAGTTCTTC
CASSVGQGNNEQFF
>TRBV5-1|TRBD1|TRBJ2-1|-
TGCGCCAGCAGCTTGGAGGGACAGGGGGTGTCCAATGAGCAGTTCTTC
CASSLEGQGVSNEQFF
>TRBV19|TRBD2|TRBJ2-5|-
TGTGCCAGTAGTCCGACGCTAGCGGCACTAAGAGAGACCCAGTACTTC
CASSPTLAALRETQYF
>TRBV5-4|TRBD1|TRBJ1-1|-
TGTGCCAGCAGCTTTCCAGGGGGCGCGGTAACTGAAGCTTTCTTT
CASSFPGGAVTEAFF
>TRBV6-5|-|TRBJ1-2|-
TGTGCCAGCAGGCAGACCGGGGGCTACACCTTC
CASRQTGGYTF
>TRBV29-1|-|TRBJ2-5|-
TGCAGCGTTGAATTAGCGGACCAAGAGACCCAGTACTTC
CSVELADQETQYF
>TRBV19|-|TRBJ1-5|-
TGTGCCAGTAGTAGGCAGGCCGGGGGGCCCCAGCATTTT
CASSRQAGGPQHF
>TRBV6-5|TRBD1|TRBJ2-3|once
TGTGCCAGCAGGAACCAGGGGGCGAAGACAGATACGCAGTATTTT
CASRNQGAKTDTQYF
>TRBV2|TRBD1|TRBJ2-1|-
TGTGCCAGCACCCCCGCTGGGACAGGGAATGAGCAGTTCTTC
CASTPAGTGNEQFF
>TRBV7-9|TRBD1|TRBJ1-1|once
TGTGCCAGCAGCCCAAATACCGGGACAGATGAAGCTTTCTTT
CASSPNTGTDEAFF
>TRBV27|-|TRBJ2-3|-
TGTGCCAGCAATTCCTGGGGCGTAGGGACAGATACGCAGTATTTT
CASNSWGVGTDTQYF
>TRBV5-6|TRBD1|TRBJ1-1|-
TGTGCCAGCAGCCCGGAACAGGGGGCGCCGGGAGCTTTCTTT
CASSPEQGAPGAFF
>TRBV6-5|-|TRBJ1-4|-
TGTGCCAGCAGTTACTCTGGGCCCACTAATGAAAAACTGTTTTTT
CASSYSGPTNEKLFF
>TRBV20-1|TRBD2|TRBJ2-5|-
TGCAGTGCTAGTACTAGCGGGGCCCAAGAGACCCAGTACTTC
CSASTSGAQETQYF
>TRBV30|-|TRBJ1-1|-
TGTGCCTGGAGTAACGGTATGAACACTGAAGCTTTCTTT
CAWSNGMNTEAFF